This T cell receptor beta chain was obtained from a study of T cell responses to AZD1222 COVID-19 vaccine. Study-wide background: Pooled samples include second doses given at about 4 or 12 weeks. Study observations and caveats: Unmutated variant regions reportedly attract nearly half of all spike-specific TCRs. Of the AZD1222 recipients, only five to seven were seropositive at baseline.

Clones were sequenced by immunoSEQ multiplex PCR, and TCRdb holds only the in-frame ones, with some missing. Seen here are 90,000 or so clones, about 88% observed once, and the top ten hold about a fifth. Of note for this clone: Its matching antigen is unknown.

The CDR3 is 14 amino acids. V was pared by 5 bases and J by 3 bases, with 6 bases of the junction left unmatched. CDR1 MNHEY and CDR2 SVGEGT come from the germline V gene. V and J are TRBV6-2 or TRBV6-3 and TRBJ1-1; TRBD1 matches at 7 bases. The TCR comes from an adult in good health. The sample was peripheral blood, taken on day 0 of AZD1222 vaccination. The CDR3 region has the DNA TGTGCCAGCAGTACCCGACAGGGACACACTGAAGCTTTCTTT. Its protein product is CASSTRQGHTEAFF.